These 17 T cell receptor beta chains were all obtained from the same sample, sequenced in a study of Graves' ophthalmopathy and Graves' hyperthyroidism. Amplification from RNA transcripts yielded the TCR beta CDR3 regions. First-round RT-PCR used HTBI primers; second-round multiplex PCR followed. TCRdb used MiXCR to reprocess the multiplex PCR reads, holding one entry per CDR3 protein. The sample carries under 250,000 distinct CDR3 sequences, 25% to 35% recorded once. The sample consisted of peripheral blood. The receptors shown here come from a man aged 50-60 years with Graves' ophthalmopathy.

This clonotype was recorded at least ten times. The V call is TRBV19, the J call TRBJ1-2, with TRBD1 identical over 8 bases. Looked up from germline, CDR1 is LNHDA and CDR2 is SQIVND (reference sequence). CDR3 length equals 13 residues. With V trimmed by 7 bases and J by 8 bases, 9 bases remained unmatched. CDR3 protein: CASNLSRGRGYTF. The CDR3, as DNA: TGTGCCAGTAATCTATCCAGGGGGCGCGGCTACACCTTC.

In its sample, this clonotype was seen many times. The rearrangement links TRBV6-2 or TRBV6-3 to TRBJ2-2; 10 nucleotides align to TRBD2. CDR3 length: 15 amino acids. CDR1 and CDR2 from the germline V gene are MNHEY and SVGEGT. Trimming took 6 bases from V and 4 from J; bases not matched to a gene: 5. In DNA form, the CDR3 reads TGTGCCAGCAGAGGGACTAGCGAGGGCACCGGGGAGCTGTTTTTT. Its translation: CASRGTSEGTGELFF.

This clonotype was counted at least ten times. This rearrangement joins TRBV7-2 to TRBJ2-7, with D perhaps matching TRBD1 (5 bases). The CDR3 is made up of 13 amino acids. CDR1 is SGHTA and CDR2 is FQGNSA in the germline V gene. V lost 5 bases and J lost 2, with 10 bases in between. CDR3 nucleotide sequence: TGTGCCAGCAGCGCGGCGACAGCCTACGAGCAGTACTTC. This translates into CASSAATAYEQYF. Together with reference TRBV7-2 and TRBJ2-7, the CDR3 gives the full variable domain: GAGVSQSPSNKVTEKGKDVELRCDPISGHTALYWYRQSLGQGLEFLIYFQGNSAPDKSGLPSDRFSAERTGGSVSTLTIQRTQQEDSAVYLCASSAATAYEQYFGPGTRLTVT.

This chain uses TRBV6-1 with TRBJ2-5; D uncertain. The CDR3 loop spans 14 amino acids. V gave up 5 bases and J gave up 2 bases, with 12 bases separating them. In germline, CDR1 is MNHNS, CDR2 SASEGT. The CDR3 here is CASSKTQNQETQYF. Written as DNA, the CDR3 is TGTGCCAGCAGTAAGACCCAGAATCAAGAGACCCAGTACTTC.

This clonotype has a count of ten or more. The J gene is TRBJ2-2, the V gene TRBV7-6; TRBD2 agrees at 10 bases. J gave up 3 bases and V 2 bases, and 9 bases lay outside the gene matches. This CDR3 spans 18 amino acids. In germline, CDR1 is SGHVS, CDR2 FNYEAQ. The CDR3 DNA reads TGTGCCAGCAGCTTAACTACACTAGCGGGGACATACACCGGGGAGCTGTTTTTT. It encodes CASSLTTLAGTYTGELFF. Looking up the rest from reference TRBV7-6 and TRBJ2-2 gives the full variable domain: GAGVSQSPRYKVTKRGQDVALRCDPISGHVSLYWYRQALGQGPEFLTYFNYEAQQDKSGLPNDRFSAERPEGSISTLTIQRTEQRDSAMYRCASSLTTLAGTYTGELFFGEGSRLTVL.

This clonotype occurred many times. The V call is TRBV7-9, the J call TRBJ1-2, with D unresolved. V was shortened by 0 bases and J by 8 bases, with 13 bases between the two germline ends. The CDR3 contains 14 residues. The germline CDR1 and CDR2 sequences are SEHNR and FQNEAQ (reference sequence). CDR3 bases: TGTGCCAGCAGCTTAGCGGAACGGGAGTGGGGCTACACCTTC. It translates to CASSLAEREWGYTF.

This rearrangement joins TRBV7-8 to TRBJ1-1, with a tentative D call TRBD1 (5 bases). This CDR3 region has 15 residues. Germline V gene data show CDR1 as SGHVS and CDR2 as FQNEAQ. Trimming removed 1 base at V and 0 bases at J, with 9 bases between. The CDR3 DNA sequence: TGTGCCAGCAGCTTAGGCAGGGTGATGAACACTGAAGCTTTCTTT. It codes for CASSLGRVMNTEAFF.

The sample holds many counts of this clonotype. The V call is TRBV6-2 or TRBV6-3, the J call TRBJ1-2; 8 bases line up with TRBD1. CDR3 length: 15 residues. V was pared by 6 bases and J by 8 bases, with 14 bases of the junction left unmatched. Per germline, CDR1 MNHEY and CDR2 SVGEGT. The CDR3 is CASSSGTGWPRGYTF. In DNA, the CDR3 is TGTGCCAGCAGCTCCGGGACAGGTTGGCCCCGCGGCTACACCTTC.

This chain's CDR3 is CASSQDAGSSAQYF. CDR3 DNA sequence: TGTGCCAGCAGCCAAGACGCAGGGTCCTCGGCGCAGTACTTC. This rearrangement joins TRBV4-2 to TRBJ2-7; D is possibly TRBD1 (5 bases). The CDR3 is 14 residues long. V lost 0 bases and J 9 bases, leaving 15 bases between the germline ends. Germline loops: CDR1 LGHNA, CDR2 YNFKEQ.

This clonotype was seen many times. The chain uses TRBV19 and TRBJ2-7; no clear D gene. Trimming took 3 bases from V and 1 from J, leaving 10 bases between them. The CDR3 contains 14 residues. Germline CDR1 and CDR2: LNHDA and SQIVND (reference sequence). In DNA form, the CDR3 reads TGTGCCAGTAGTATGCCTGGGATGTCCTACGAGCAGTACTTC. Protein product: CASSMPGMSYEQYF.

This clonotype was detected ten times or more. The chain has TRBV13 and TRBJ2-7, with 9 nucleotides matching TRBD1. The germline gives CDR1 PRHDT, CDR2 FYEKMQ (reference sequence). The CDR3 extends over 14 amino acids. With 4 bases clipped from V and 3 bases from J, the junction kept 4 bases outside the gene matches. CDR3: CASSSGTGNYEQYF. The CDR3 DNA sequence: TGTGCCAGCAGCTCCGGGACAGGGAACTACGAGCAGTACTTC.

The chain carries TRBV27 and TRBJ1-5; D might be TRBD1 (5 bases). Germline assignment: CDR1 MNHEY and CDR2 SMNVEV (reference sequence). The V and J ends lost 6 bases and 0 bases respectively, with 18 bases between them. This CDR3 is 17 amino acids long. CDR3 bases: TGTGCCAGCAGGCTAACATCGGCAGGGAGTAGCAATCAGCCCCAGCATTTT. Translated, it gives CASRLTSAGSSNQPQHF.

The chain couples TRBV27 to TRBJ1-2; D is perhaps TRBD1 (5 bases). Trimming cost V 1 base and J 5 bases, with 14 bases left between them. The CDR3 sequence is 15 residues long. Germline V lookup: CDR1 MNHEY, CDR2 SMNVEV (reference sequence). The CDR3 sequence: CASSLYRDGQYGYTF. CDR3 in DNA: TGTGCCAGCAGTTTATATCGGGACGGACAATATGGCTACACCTTC.

This rearrangement joins TRBV20-1 to TRBJ2-4; D might be TRBD1 (5 bases). V was cut by 6 bases and J by 0 bases, with 15 bases left in between. CDR1 is DFQATT and CDR2 is SNEGSKA in the germline V gene (reference sequence). The CDR3 has 15 amino acids. This chain's CDR3 is CSALDRILAKNIQYF. In DNA form, the CDR3 reads TGCAGTGCCCTAGACAGAATTCTAGCCAAAAACATTCAGTACTTC.

The sample holds a few counts of this clonotype. The V and J genes are TRBV6-1 and TRBJ1-3, with unresolved D. The V end was cut by 6 bases, the J end by 0 bases, with 12 bases between. The CDR3 is 15 amino acids. Germline lookup yields CDR1 MNHNS and CDR2 SASEGT. In DNA, the CDR3 is TGTGCCAGCAGAGCCGACGGAGGCTCTGGAAACACCATATATTTT. The encoded protein is CASRADGGSGNTIYF.

This clonotype is a singleton in its sample. This sequence joins TRBV29-1 and TRBJ2-7, with D unresolved. The ends were cut back, 5 bases at V and 5 bases at J, with 16 bases in the middle. CDR1 and CDR2 (germline): SQVTM, ANQGSEA. CDR3 size: 13 residues. CDR3 DNA sequence: TGCAGCGTTCCAGCCCTTGTGGGTAACGAGCAGTACTTC. Translated, it gives CSVPALVGNEQYF.

This clonotype was detected a few times. The DNA for the CDR3 is TGTGCCAGCAGTTTAGCACAGCGGTACGAGCAGTACTTC. This codes for CASSLAQRYEQYF. The rearrangement uses TRBV12-3 or TRBV12-4 and TRBJ2-7; D may be TRBD2 (5 bases). V lost 0 bases and J lost 4, with 7 bases in between. The CDR3 runs to 13 residues.